This T cell receptor beta chain stems from a study of tumor-infiltrating lymphocytes in primary liver carcinoma. Study context: Surgical resection treated primary liver carcinoma in the patients.

This CDR3 comprises 12 residues. The germline gives CDR1 SGHAT, CDR2 FQNNGV. Trimming shortened V by 5 bases and J by 5 bases, and 10 bases separated the two germline ends. This clonotype came up many times. The input was 400 to 500 ng total RNA; TCR beta cDNA was made from it with a constant-region primer. Libraries of TCR beta came from three nested multiplex PCR rounds with slightly modified ARM-PCR. Researchers ran the first two PCR rounds for roughly 11 cycles each with TRBV1-TRBV30 forward primers and a C-beta reverse primer. TCRdb passed the multiplex PCR reads through MiXCR, listing each CDR3 protein once. The sample shows 150,000 to 200,000 distinct CDR3 sequences, less than 65% of them seen only once. RNA isolated from unsorted whole blood supplied the blood RNA, with germline DNA also extracted.

This TCR was recovered from a man aged 35 to 55 with primary liver carcinoma and hepatitis B virus infection. The J gene is TRBJ2-7, the V gene TRBV11-2; D possibly corresponds to TRBD1 (5 bases). The sequencing input was peripheral blood. In DNA, the CDR3 is TGTGCCAGCAGCCTAATAGGGGACGAGCAGTACTTC. Translating gives CASSLIGDEQYF.